This T cell receptor beta chain was retrieved from a study of blood T cell repertoires in COVID-19. Study-wide background: Some COVID-19 samples were acute and others convalescent; all came from the United States, Italy and Spain. In each case, the material was cDNA or gDNA derived from T cells, B-cell-depleted T cells, or PBMCs.

V was cut by 7 bases and J by 8 bases, with 6 bases left in between. Germline CDR1 and CDR2: SNHLY and FYNNEI. The CDR3 is made up of 11 amino acids. The protocol was immunoSEQ multiplex PCR, while the TCRdb copy is restricted to in-frame clones and leaves out a portion. The sample holds 80,000 or so clones, almost 85% seen once. This clone was recorded a few times. Sequences were obtained from peripheral blood. The source is a human donor in a cohort sampled during active COVID-19. The chain employs TRBV2 and TRBJ1-6; D remains ambiguous. In nucleotides, the CDR3 is TGTGCCAGCACTCAGGATTCACCCCTCCACTTT. Translating it yields CASTQDSPLHF.